This passage covers 3 T cell receptor beta chains from one sample sequenced in a study of OX40 agonist ivuxolimab in advanced cancers. Data came from immunoSEQ multiplex PCR; TCRdb stores just in-frame clones and leaves some out. The data hold 25,000 to 30,000 clones, with roughly 83% observed a single time. The source was CD4+ or CD8+ T cells sorted from blood, collected in a trial of the OX40 agonist ivuxolimab. These receptors originate from an adult with an advanced solid tumor such as melanoma, head and neck, liver or kidney cancer.

Only a few counts were recorded for this clone. The rearrangement uses TRBV6-5 and TRBJ2-5, with D hard to call. V was cut by 0 bases and J by 2 bases, with 10 bases left in between. There are 15 residues in the CDR3. CDR1 is MNHEY and CDR2 is SVGAGI in the germline V gene. The CDR3 DNA sequence: TGTGCCAGCAGTTACTCGATTAGTTTTCAAGAGACCCAGTACTTC. Translating gives CASSYSISFQETQYF.

This sequence joins TRBV5-1 and TRBJ2-2; 10 bases are a match to TRBD1. Germline lookup yields CDR1 SGHRS and CDR2 YFSETQ. The CDR3 sequence is 15 residues long. V dropped 4 bases and J dropped 5; count of bases not matched to a gene: 5. CDR3 in DNA: TGCGCCAGCAGCATCTTGGGACAGGGGACCGGGGAGCTGTTTTTT. Its translation: CASSILGQGTGELFF.

The rearrangement joins TRBV13 to TRBJ2-7; D gene uncertain. Per germline, CDR1 PRHDT and CDR2 FYEKMQ (reference sequence). Trimming cost V 2 bases and J 5 bases, with 4 bases left between them. The CDR3 has 11 residues. The CDR3 sequence: CASSLSHEQYF. CDR3 nucleotide sequence: TGTGCCAGCAGCTTATCGCACGAGCAGTACTTC.